This T cell receptor beta chain was found in a study of blood T cell repertoires in COVID-19. Study-wide context: Researchers got acute and convalescent COVID-19 samples from the United States, Italy and Spain.

V was pared by 0 bases and J by 4 bases, with 10 bases between. The CDR3 consists of 15 residues. The germline V gene has CDR1 SGHRS and CDR2 YFSETQ. This clone occurred a few times. As handled by the study authors: From reference gene primer amplification, estimates of nucleated cell counts were derived. Measured with immunoSEQ multiplex PCR; TCRdb has only the in-frame clones, and not every one. That table is the source of V, J and clone size, and D and trimming were worked out from the DNA. The sample comprises about 140,000 clones, about 74% of which are singletons, and roughly 17% rests with the top ten.

The V and J genes are TRBV5-1 and TRBJ2-2; D remains unclear. The clonotype originates from a man aged 45-60 years with acute or convalescent COVID-19. The source material was peripheral blood. In DNA, the CDR3 is TGCGCCAGCAGCTTGGGTGGCTTTGGCACCGGGGAGCTGTTTTTT. Protein product: CASSLGGFGTGELFF.